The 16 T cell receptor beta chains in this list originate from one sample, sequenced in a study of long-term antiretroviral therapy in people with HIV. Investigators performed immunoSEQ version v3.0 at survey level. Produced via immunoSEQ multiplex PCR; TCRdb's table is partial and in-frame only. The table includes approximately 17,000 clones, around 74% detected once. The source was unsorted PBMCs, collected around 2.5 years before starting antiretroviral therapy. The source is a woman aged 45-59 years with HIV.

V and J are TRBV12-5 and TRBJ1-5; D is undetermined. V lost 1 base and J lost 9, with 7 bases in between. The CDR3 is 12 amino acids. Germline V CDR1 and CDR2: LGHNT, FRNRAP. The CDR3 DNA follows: TGTGCTAGTGGTTTGGGCGAACGGCCCCAGCATTTT. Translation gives CASGLGERPQHF.

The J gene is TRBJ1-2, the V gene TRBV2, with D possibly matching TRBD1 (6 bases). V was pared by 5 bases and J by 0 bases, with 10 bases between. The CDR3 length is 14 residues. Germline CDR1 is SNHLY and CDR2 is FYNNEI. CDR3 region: CASSYGQSNYGYTF. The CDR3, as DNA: TGTGCCAGCAGTTATGGACAGTCTAACTATGGCTACACCTTC. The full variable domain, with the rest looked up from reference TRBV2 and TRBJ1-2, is EPEVTQTPSHQVTQMGQEVILRCVPISNHLYFYWYRQILGQKVEFLVSFYNNEISEKSEIFDDQFSVERPDGSNFTLKIRSTKLEDSAMYFCASSYGQSNYGYTFGSGTRLTVV.

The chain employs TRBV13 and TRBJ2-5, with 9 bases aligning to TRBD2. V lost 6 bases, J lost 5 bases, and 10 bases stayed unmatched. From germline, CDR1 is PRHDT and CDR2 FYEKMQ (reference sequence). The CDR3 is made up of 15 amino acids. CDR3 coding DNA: TGTGCCAGCAGTTTGGGCGGGGGGGCCTGGGAGACCCAGTACTTC. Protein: CASSLGGGAWETQYF.

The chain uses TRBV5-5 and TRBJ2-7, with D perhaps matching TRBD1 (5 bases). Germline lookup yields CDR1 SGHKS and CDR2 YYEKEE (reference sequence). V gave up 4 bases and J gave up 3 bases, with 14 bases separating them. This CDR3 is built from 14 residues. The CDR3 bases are TGTGCCAGCAGCGCAACGACGACAGACTACGAGCAGTACGTC. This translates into CASSATTTDYEQYV.

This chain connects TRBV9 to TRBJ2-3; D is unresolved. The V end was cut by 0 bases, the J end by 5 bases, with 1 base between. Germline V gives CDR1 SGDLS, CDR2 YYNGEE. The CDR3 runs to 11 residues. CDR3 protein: CASSVGDTQYF. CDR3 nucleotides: TGTGCCAGCAGCGTAGGAGATACGCAGTATTTT.

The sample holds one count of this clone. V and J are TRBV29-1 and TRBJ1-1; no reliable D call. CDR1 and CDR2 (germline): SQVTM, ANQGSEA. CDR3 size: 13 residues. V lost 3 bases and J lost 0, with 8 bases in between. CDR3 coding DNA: TGCAGCGTTGATACGGGGTTGAACACTGAAGCTTTCTTT. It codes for CSVDTGLNTEAFF.

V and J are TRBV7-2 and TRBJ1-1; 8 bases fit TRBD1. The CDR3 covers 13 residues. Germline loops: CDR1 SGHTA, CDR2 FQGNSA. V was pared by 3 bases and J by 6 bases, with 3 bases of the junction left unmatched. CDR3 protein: CASSFSGGSEAFF. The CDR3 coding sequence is TGTGCCAGCAGCTTCTCAGGGGGCTCTGAAGCTTTCTTT.

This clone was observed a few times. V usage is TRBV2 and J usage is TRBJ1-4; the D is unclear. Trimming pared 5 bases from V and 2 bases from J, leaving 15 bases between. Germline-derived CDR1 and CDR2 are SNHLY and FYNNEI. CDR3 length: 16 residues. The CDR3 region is CASSRGVGRTNEKLFF. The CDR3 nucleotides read TGTGCCAGCAGTCGAGGTGTGGGGAGGACTAATGAAAAACTGTTTTTT.

For the CDR3, the DNA is TGTGCCAGCAGGGCAGGGCCCCGGTCGAGTGGCTACACCTTC. Translating gives CASRAGPRSSGYTF. The chain is built from TRBV2 and TRBJ1-2; weak D call: TRBD1 (5 bases). The germline V gene has CDR1 SNHLY and CDR2 FYNNEI. V was trimmed by 6 bases and J by 7 bases, leaving 18 bases between them. This CDR3 is 14 amino acids long.

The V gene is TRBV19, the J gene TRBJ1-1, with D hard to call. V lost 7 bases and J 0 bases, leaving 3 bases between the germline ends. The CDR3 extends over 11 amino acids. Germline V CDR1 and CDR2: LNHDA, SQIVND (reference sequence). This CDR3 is CASKLNTEAFF. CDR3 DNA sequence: TGTGCCAGTAAACTGAACACTGAAGCTTTCTTT.

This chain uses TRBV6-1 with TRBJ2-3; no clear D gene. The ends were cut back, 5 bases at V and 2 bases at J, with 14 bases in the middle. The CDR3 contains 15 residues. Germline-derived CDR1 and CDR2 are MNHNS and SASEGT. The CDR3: CASSLGRITTDTQYF. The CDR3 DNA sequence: TGTGCCAGCAGTCTTGGACGGATCACCACAGATACGCAGTATTTT.

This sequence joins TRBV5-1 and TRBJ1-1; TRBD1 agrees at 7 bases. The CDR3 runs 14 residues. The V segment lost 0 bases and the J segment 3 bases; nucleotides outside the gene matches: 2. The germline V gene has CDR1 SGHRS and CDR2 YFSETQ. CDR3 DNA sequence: TGCGCCAGCAGCTTGGGCAGGGGGTACACTGAAGCTTTCTTT. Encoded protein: CASSLGRGYTEAFF.

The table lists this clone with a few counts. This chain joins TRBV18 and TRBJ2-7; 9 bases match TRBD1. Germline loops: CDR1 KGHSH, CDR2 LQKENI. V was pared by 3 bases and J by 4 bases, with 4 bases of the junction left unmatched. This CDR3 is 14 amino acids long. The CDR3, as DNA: TGTGCCAGCTCACCGGACAGGGGTAAATACGAGCAGTACTTC. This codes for CASSPDRGKYEQYF.

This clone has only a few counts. The CDR3 here is CASSRGQEYEQYF. The DNA for the CDR3 is TGTGCCAGCAGCCGGGGACAGGAGTACGAGCAGTACTTC. The chain combines TRBV11-2 with TRBJ2-7; 8 bases are a match to TRBD1. There are 13 residues in the CDR3. Per the germline V gene, CDR1 is SGHAT and CDR2 is FQNNGV. The V segment lost 5 bases and the J segment 4 bases; nucleotides outside the gene matches: 4.

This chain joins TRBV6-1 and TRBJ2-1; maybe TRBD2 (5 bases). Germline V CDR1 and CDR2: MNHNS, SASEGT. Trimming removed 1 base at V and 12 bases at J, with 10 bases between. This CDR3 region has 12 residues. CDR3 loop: CASSEGERGQFF. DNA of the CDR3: TGTGCCAGCAGTGAAGGGGAGCGAGGGCAGTTCTTC.

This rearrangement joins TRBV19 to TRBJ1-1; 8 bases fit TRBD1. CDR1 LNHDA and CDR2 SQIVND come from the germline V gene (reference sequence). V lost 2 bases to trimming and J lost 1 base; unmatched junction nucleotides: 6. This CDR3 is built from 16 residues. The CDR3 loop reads CASSIIGQGGNTEAFF. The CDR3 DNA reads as TGTGCCAGTAGTATAATAGGACAGGGCGGGAACACTGAAGCTTTCTTT. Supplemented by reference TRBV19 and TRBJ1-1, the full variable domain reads DGGITQSPKYLFRKEGQNVTLSCEQNLNHDAMYWYRQDPGQGLRLIYYSQIVNDFQKGDIAEGYSVSREKKESFPLTVTSAQKNPTAFYLCASSIIGQGGNTEAFFGQGTRLTVV.